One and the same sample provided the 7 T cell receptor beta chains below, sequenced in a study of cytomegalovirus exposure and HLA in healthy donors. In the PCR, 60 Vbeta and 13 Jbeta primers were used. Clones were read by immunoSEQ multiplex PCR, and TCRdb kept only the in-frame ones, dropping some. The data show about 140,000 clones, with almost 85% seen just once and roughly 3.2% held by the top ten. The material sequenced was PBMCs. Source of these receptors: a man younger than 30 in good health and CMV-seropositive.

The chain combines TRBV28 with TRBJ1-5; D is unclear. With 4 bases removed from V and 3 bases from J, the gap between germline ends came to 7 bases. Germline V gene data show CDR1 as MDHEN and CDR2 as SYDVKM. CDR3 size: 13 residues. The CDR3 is CASSSGLNQPQHF. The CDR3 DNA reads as TGTGCCAGCAGTTCAGGCCTCAATCAGCCCCAGCATTTT.

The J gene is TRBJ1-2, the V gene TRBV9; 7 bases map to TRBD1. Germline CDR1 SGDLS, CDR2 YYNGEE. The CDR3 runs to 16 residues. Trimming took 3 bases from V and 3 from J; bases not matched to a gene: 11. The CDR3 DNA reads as TGTGCCAGCAGCGCCGCACAGACAGGGTACGACTATGGCTACACCTTC. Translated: CASSAAQTGYDYGYTF.

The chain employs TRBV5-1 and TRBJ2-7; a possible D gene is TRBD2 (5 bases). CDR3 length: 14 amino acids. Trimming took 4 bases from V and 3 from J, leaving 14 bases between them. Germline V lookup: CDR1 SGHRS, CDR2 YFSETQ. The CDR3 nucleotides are TGCGCCAGCAGCGGTTCGGGGTCGAGCTACGAGCAGTACTTC. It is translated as CASSGSGSSYEQYF.

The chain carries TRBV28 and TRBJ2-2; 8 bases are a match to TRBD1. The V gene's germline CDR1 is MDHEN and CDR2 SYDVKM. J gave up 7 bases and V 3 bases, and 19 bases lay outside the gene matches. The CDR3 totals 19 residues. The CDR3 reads CASSFTPRSVTGAGGELFF. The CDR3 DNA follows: TGTGCCAGCAGTTTCACCCCCCGCTCCGTGACAGGGGCGGGCGGGGAGCTGTTTTTT.

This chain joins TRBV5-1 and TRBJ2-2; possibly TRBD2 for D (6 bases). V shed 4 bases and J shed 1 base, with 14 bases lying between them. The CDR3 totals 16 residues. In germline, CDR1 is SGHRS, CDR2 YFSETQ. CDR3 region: CASSMEGLRNTGELFF. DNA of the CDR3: TGCGCCAGCAGCATGGAGGGACTTAGGAACACCGGGGAGCTGTTTTTT. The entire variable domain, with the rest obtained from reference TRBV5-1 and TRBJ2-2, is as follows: KAGVTQTPRYLIKTRGQQVTLSCSPISGHRSVSWYQQTPGQGLQFLFEYFSETQRNKGNFPGRFSGRQFSNSRSEMNVSTLELGDSALYLCASSMEGLRNTGELFFGEGSRLTVL.

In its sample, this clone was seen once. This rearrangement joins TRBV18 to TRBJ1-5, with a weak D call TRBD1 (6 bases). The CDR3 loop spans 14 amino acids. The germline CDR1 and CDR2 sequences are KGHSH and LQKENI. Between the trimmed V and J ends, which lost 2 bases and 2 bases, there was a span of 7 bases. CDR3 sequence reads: CASSPGGGNQPQHF. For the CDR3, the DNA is TGTGCCAGCTCACCAGGGGGCGGCAATCAGCCCCAGCATTTT.

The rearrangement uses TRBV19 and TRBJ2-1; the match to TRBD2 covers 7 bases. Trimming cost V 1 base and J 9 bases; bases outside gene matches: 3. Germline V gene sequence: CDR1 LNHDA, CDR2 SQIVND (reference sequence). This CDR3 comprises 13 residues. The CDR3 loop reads CASSIAGGGEQFF. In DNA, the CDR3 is TGTGCCAGTAGTATAGCGGGAGGAGGTGAGCAGTTCTTC. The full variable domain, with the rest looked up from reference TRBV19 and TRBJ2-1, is DGGITQSPKYLFRKEGQNVTLSCEQNLNHDAMYWYRQDPGQGLRLIYYSQIVNDFQKGDIAEGYSVSREKKESFPLTVTSAQKNPTAFYLCASSIAGGGEQFFGPGTRLTVL.